A single TCR beta chain is shown here with its context. The data were obtained in a study of shared clonotypes between healthy human individuals. HIV-negative, healthy adults without recent acute infections or vaccinations were the donors. Donors were Caucasian adults residing in Nashville, Tennessee, USA. Over several immunoSEQ plates, each subset's genomic DNA was distributed in even portions. The method was immunoSEQ multiplex PCR; TCRdb's version includes in-frame clones alone and lacks a portion of them. The sample yields about 490,000 clones, 76% seen once. Looked up from germline, CDR1 is SGHTA and CDR2 is FQGNSA. The CDR3 sequence is 11 residues long. Trimming pared 7 bases from V and 15 bases from J, leaving 16 bases between.

Sequencing was performed on PBMCs. This TCR derives from a middle-aged woman in good health. Some clones in this sample may be carry-over from other donors' samples. The gene calls are TRBV7-2 and TRBJ2-1; possible D gene TRBD2, 5 bases. The CDR3 loop is CASTTGMGRFF. CDR3 in DNA: TGTGCCAGCACCACCGGGATGGGGAGGTTCTTC.